This T cell receptor (beta chain) was identified during a study of spatial heterogeneity in lung cancer. Study-wide context: For the average unique TCR and UMI combination, more than eight occurrences appeared in raw reads.

This clonotype has just a few counts. Individual TCR cDNA molecules each bore their own unique molecular identifier. TCRdb reprocessed the 5' RACE reads with MiXCR, giving one entry per CDR3 protein. The repertoire holds 65,000 to 85,000 distinct CDR3 sequences, with 15% to 20% as singletons. Time point reported: sample taken at primary tumor resection. Whole RNA came from tumor, nontumor lung or frozen PBMC and was sequenced without being sorted. The clonotype comes from a male donor with early-stage non-small cell lung cancer. The specimen was PBMCs, collected at surgery.

The CDR3 loop is CASRSTGGPNYGYTF. The CDR3 DNA sequence: TGTGCCAGCAGGAGTACGGGGGGTCCCAACTATGGCTACACCTTC. V gene TRBV28 combines with J gene TRBJ1-2; D might be TRBD1 (5 bases). From germline, CDR1 is MDHEN and CDR2 SYDVKM. Trimming shortened V by 6 bases and J by 2 bases, and 16 bases separated the two germline ends. CDR3 size: 15 residues.